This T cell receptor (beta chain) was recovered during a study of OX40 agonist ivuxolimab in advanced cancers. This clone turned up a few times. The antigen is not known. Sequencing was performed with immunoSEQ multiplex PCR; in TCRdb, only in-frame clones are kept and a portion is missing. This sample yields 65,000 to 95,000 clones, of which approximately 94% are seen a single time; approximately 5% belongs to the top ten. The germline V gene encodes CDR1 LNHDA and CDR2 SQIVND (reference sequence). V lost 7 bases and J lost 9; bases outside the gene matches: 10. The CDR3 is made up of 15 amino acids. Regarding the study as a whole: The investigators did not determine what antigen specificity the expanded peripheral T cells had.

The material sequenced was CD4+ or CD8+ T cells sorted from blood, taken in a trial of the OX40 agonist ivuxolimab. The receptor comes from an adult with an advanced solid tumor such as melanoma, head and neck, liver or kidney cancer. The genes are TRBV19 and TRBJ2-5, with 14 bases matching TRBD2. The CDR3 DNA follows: TGTGCCAGTAAAGGACTAGCGGGAGGTCTGCCGGCCCAGTACTTC. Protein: CASKGLAGGLPAQYF.